A single sample is the source of the 31 T cell receptor beta chains below, sequenced in a study of blood T cell repertoires in COVID-19. Generated by immunoSEQ multiplex PCR, the TCRdb table keeps only in-frame clones and is missing some. The sample yields some 410,000 clones, 70% to 90% seen once. Sequenced sample: PBMCs or T cells enriched from blood (not recorded which). The receptor source for this set is a woman aged 30 to 39 with acute COVID-19.

The V gene is TRBV5-8, the J gene TRBJ2-7, with 7 bases lining up with TRBD1. Germline CDR1 reads SGHTS; CDR2 reads YDEGEE. Trimming at V came to 1 base and at J to 8 bases, leaving 15 bases not matched to a gene. This CDR3 has 16 residues. This chain's CDR3 is CASSLILGQGEPKQYF. The CDR3 DNA reads as TGTGCCAGCAGCTTGATTTTGGGGCAGGGGGAGCCAAAGCAGTACTTC.

The chain joins TRBV6-2 or TRBV6-3 to TRBJ2-3; perhaps TRBD2 as D (5 bases). This CDR3 comprises 15 residues. V was shortened by 2 bases and J by 2 bases, with 11 bases between the two germline ends. Germline CDR1 MNHEY, CDR2 SVGEGT. The CDR3 here is CASSYEGHFTDTQYF. In DNA, the CDR3 is TGTGCCAGCAGTTACGAGGGCCACTTCACAGATACGCAGTATTTT.

This chain joins TRBV30 and TRBJ1-4, with a weak D call TRBD1 (6 bases). Germline CDR1 reads GTSNPN; CDR2 reads SVGIG (reference sequence). V lost 2 bases and J 8 bases, leaving 18 bases between the germline ends. The CDR3 loop spans 15 amino acids. In DNA form, the CDR3 reads TGTGCCTGGAGTTTCAAAGGGGGGAGGGGAGAAAAACTGTTTTTT. This gives the protein CAWSFKGGRGEKLFF.

Here the CDR3 DNA reads TGTGCCAGCAGCTTAGTGTCTAATGAGCAGTTCTTC. Protein product: CASSLVSNEQFF. The rearrangement links TRBV7-2 to TRBJ2-1; no firm D call. Deletions cut 1 base from V and 7 bases from J, with 5 bases between. This CDR3 region has 12 residues. Germline CDR1 and CDR2: SGHTA and FQGNSA.

This clone was observed once. This chain connects TRBV30 to TRBJ1-5; D ambiguous. Germline CDR1 GTSNPN, CDR2 SVGIG (reference sequence). This CDR3 is 13 amino acids long. The ends were cut back, 2 bases at V and 0 bases at J, with 5 bases in the middle. The chain's CDR3 is CAWSLDSNQPQHF. In nucleotides, the CDR3 is TGTGCCTGGAGTTTAGATAGCAATCAGCCCCAGCATTTT.

This clone was seen only once. The chain joins TRBV12-3 or TRBV12-4 to TRBJ2-5; D gene uncertain. The CDR3 loop spans 11 amino acids. V was trimmed by 4 bases and J by 5 bases, leaving 5 bases between them. CDR3 protein: CASSSLETQYF. CDR3 nucleotide sequence: TGTGCCAGCAGTTCACTTGAGACCCAGTACTTC.

The chain has TRBV19 and TRBJ2-1, with a tentative D call TRBD2 (6 bases). Germline V gene data show CDR1 as LNHDA and CDR2 as SQIVND (reference sequence). This CDR3 contains 18 residues. The germline V and J ends were trimmed by 3 bases and 0 bases, with 18 bases remaining between them. CDR3: CASSIGLVGGSSYNEQFF. CDR3 coding DNA: TGTGCCAGTAGTATTGGTTTGGTCGGGGGTTCCTCCTACAATGAGCAGTTCTTC.

The CDR3 DNA follows: TGTGCCACCAGTGACGCGACAGGGTACGATCAGCCCCAGCATTTT. It specifies CATSDATGYDQPQHF. This chain links TRBV24-1 with TRBJ1-5, with 7 positions matching TRBD1. The CDR3 extends over 15 amino acids. Germline V gene lookup returns CDR1 KGHDR and CDR2 SFDVKD. V was clipped by 4 bases and J by 5 bases; unmatched bases: 7.

The rearrangement joins TRBV6-2 or TRBV6-3 to TRBJ2-2, with D perhaps matching TRBD1 (5 bases). The V and J ends lost 4 bases and 4 bases respectively, with 13 bases between them. CDR1 MNHEY and CDR2 SVGEGT come from the germline V gene. CDR3 length: 15 residues. The CDR3 DNA reads as TGTGCCAGCAGTTCCCTACGGCAGGGCACCGGGGAGCTGTTTTTT. Residues: CASSSLRQGTGELFF.

This clone was picked up one time. The chain uses TRBV10-1 and TRBJ1-3; the D gene is possibly TRBD1 (5 bases). The CDR3 runs to 13 residues. Germline values: CDR1 WNHNN, CDR2 SYGVQD (reference sequence). Deletions cut 4 bases from V and 4 bases from J, with 8 bases between. Written as DNA, the CDR3 is TGCGCCAGCAGTGGGACACTCGGAAACACCATATATTTT. Translating gives CASSGTLGNTIYF.

The V call is TRBV24-1, the J call TRBJ1-5; the match to TRBD1 covers 7 bases. Germline CDR1 KGHDR, CDR2 SFDVKD. This CDR3 is 17 amino acids long. Trimming removed 4 bases from V and 1 base from J; junction bases left unmatched: 9. The CDR3 DNA reads as TGTGCCACCAGTGACGGCCACAGGGGAGGAAGCAATCAGCCCCAGCATTTT. It yields the protein CATSDGHRGGSNQPQHF.

The genes are TRBV5-8 and TRBJ1-5, with D unclear. The CDR3 sequence is 14 residues long. Germline CDR1 SGHTS, CDR2 YDEGEE. Trimming took off 4 bases at V and 1 base at J, with 9 bases between the two ends. The CDR3 DNA is TGTGCCAGCAGCCTGGTCGGGAGCAATCAGCCCCAGCATTTT. This codes for CASSLVGSNQPQHF.

This chain links TRBV5-1 with TRBJ2-7; 8 bases match TRBD2. Germline V gives CDR1 SGHRS, CDR2 YFSETQ. The CDR3 loop spans 15 amino acids. J lost 2 bases, V lost 7 bases, and 11 bases had no gene match. Here the CDR3 DNA reads TGCGCCAGCGCACGGGAAAGCGGGGGCCCCTACGAGCAGTACTTC. This gives the protein CASARESGGPYEQYF.

This clone came up once. CDR3 sequence: CSVGGGKGGYTF. The CDR3, as DNA: TGCAGCGTTGGGGGAGGGAAGGGTGGCTACACCTTC. The chain uses TRBV29-1 and TRBJ1-2; D is uncertain. The CDR3 loop spans 12 amino acids. V lost 4 bases and J lost 7, with 13 bases in between. In germline, CDR1 is SQVTM, CDR2 ANQGSEA.

The chain links TRBV21-1 to TRBJ1-1. TRBV21-1 is described as a pseudogene. The CDR3 runs 17 residues. CDR3 amino acids: CASSRGLTCEFNTEAFF. For the CDR3, the DNA is TGTGCCAGCAGCAGGGGACTGACATGTGAATTCAACACTGAAGCTTTCTTT.

The V call is TRBV24-1, the J call TRBJ2-2; TRBD1 matches 10 bases. The V gene end was trimmed by 4 bases and the J gene end by 7 bases; junction bases not matched to a gene: 11. Germline assignment: CDR1 KGHDR and CDR2 SFDVKD. The CDR3 is 17 residues long. In nucleotides, the CDR3 is TGTGCCACCAGTGACAACCGGGACAGGGGAGATATCGGGGAGCTGTTTTTT. Translated, it gives CATSDNRDRGDIGELFF.

The V and J genes are TRBV7-6 and TRBJ2-1; D not certain. The CDR3 sequence is 12 residues long. V gave up 2 bases and J gave up 7 bases, with 6 bases separating them. Germline V CDR1 and CDR2: SGHVS, FNYEAQ. CDR3 nucleotides: TGTGCCAGCAGCTTACTCCCTAATGAGCAGTTCTTC. It translates to CASSLLPNEQFF.

V usage is TRBV19 and J usage is TRBJ1-5; TRBD1 is a possible D gene (5 bases). The V end was cut by 3 bases, the J end by 11 bases, with 20 bases between. Germline V gene sequence: CDR1 LNHDA, CDR2 SQIVND (reference sequence). The CDR3 has 15 residues. CDR3 sequence: CASSISRGPFMAQHF. DNA for the CDR3: TGTGCCAGTAGTATCAGTAGGGGCCCTTTTATGGCCCAGCATTTT. Full variable domain (missing parts from reference TRBV19 and TRBJ1-5): DGGITQSPKYLFRKEGQNVTLSCEQNLNHDAMYWYRQDPGQGLRLIYYSQIVNDFQKGDIAEGYSVSREKKESFPLTVTSAQKNPTAFYLCASSISRGPFMAQHFGDGTRLSIL.

J is TRBJ2-7 and V is TRBV6-5, with D hard to call. The V end lost 3 bases, the J end lost 2 bases, and 11 bases lay between the germline ends. In germline, CDR1 is MNHEY, CDR2 SVGAGI. This CDR3 spans 14 amino acids. The CDR3 nucleotides are TGTGCCAGCAGTTATATCGGTCCCCCCTACGAGCAGTACTTC. Protein sequence: CASSYIGPPYEQYF.

The chain uses TRBV12-3 or TRBV12-4 and TRBJ1-1, with D tentatively TRBD1 (5 bases). The CDR3 length is 12 residues. Between the trimmed V and J ends, which lost 6 bases and 5 bases, there was a span of 10 bases. The CDR3 sequence is CASRDPGTEAFF. CDR3 coding DNA: TGTGCCAGCAGAGATCCAGGGACTGAAGCTTTCTTT.

The rearrangement joins TRBV14 to TRBJ1-6, with a weak D call TRBD1 (6 bases). The germline gives CDR1 SGHDN, CDR2 FVKESK. V lost 2 bases, J lost 8 bases, and 7 bases lay in between. CDR3 size: 13 residues. The CDR3 nucleotides are TGTGCCAGCAGCCAAACAGGGCATTCACCCCTCCACTTT. Translating gives CASSQTGHSPLHF.

This chain uses TRBV2 with TRBJ1-2, with TRBD1 identical over 7 bases. J was trimmed by 4 bases and V by 8 bases; bases with no gene match: 10. CDR1 and CDR2 from the germline V gene are SNHLY and FYNNEI. CDR3 length equals 14 residues. DNA of the CDR3: TGTGCCAGCTCTAAGGGGGCTATGAGCTATGGCTACACCTTC. Residues: CASSKGAMSYGYTF. The whole variable domain, remainder taken from reference TRBV2 and TRBJ1-2, is EPEVTQTPSHQVTQMGQEVILRCVPISNHLYFYWYRQILGQKVEFLVSFYNNEISEKSEIFDDQFSVERPDGSNFTLKIRSTKLEDSAMYFCASSKGAMSYGYTFGSGTRLTVV.

This clone was seen only a few times. In DNA form, the CDR3 reads TGTGCCAGCAGTGAATCTAGGTCCTTTAATGAAAAACTGTTTTTT. As protein: CASSESRSFNEKLFF. This chain joins TRBV6-1 and TRBJ1-4; D call uncertain. CDR3 length equals 15 residues. Trimming took 2 bases from V and 4 from J, leaving 11 bases between them. CDR1 and CDR2 (germline): MNHNS, SASEGT.

This clone was seen more than once but under ten times. The rearrangement uses TRBV30 and TRBJ2-7; D is uncertain. V was shortened by 1 base and J by 3 bases, with 7 bases between the two germline ends. The CDR3 length is 12 residues. Germline V gene sequence: CDR1 GTSNPN, CDR2 SVGIG (reference sequence). CDR3 nucleotide sequence: TGTGCCTGGAGTGCTCAGAACTACGAGCAGTACTTC. Translated, it gives CAWSAQNYEQYF.

V and J are TRBV19 and TRBJ1-2, with 11 bases identical to TRBD1. The junction had 11 bases not matched to a gene; V was cut back by 5 bases and J by 9 bases. The CDR3 length is 15 residues. Germline V gene lookup returns CDR1 LNHDA and CDR2 SQIVND (reference sequence). The CDR3 DNA sequence: TGTGCCAGTAGTCCCCGAGGGACAGGGGGTAAGAGCTACACCTTC. Protein product: CASSPRGTGGKSYTF.

The chain couples TRBV2 to TRBJ1-1, with D possibly TRBD1 on 6 matching bases. The CDR3 consists of 13 residues. V gave up 8 bases and J gave up 3 bases, with 13 bases separating them. Germline V CDR1 and CDR2: SNHLY, FYNNEI. The CDR3 reads CASCRQADTEAFF. CDR3 nucleotides: TGTGCCAGCTGCCGACAGGCTGACACTGAAGCTTTCTTT. Full variable domain (missing parts from reference TRBV2 and TRBJ1-1): EPEVTQTPSHQVTQMGQEVILRCVPISNHLYFYWYRQILGQKVEFLVSFYNNEISEKSEIFDDQFSVERPDGSNFTLKIRSTKLEDSAMYFCASCRQADTEAFFGQGTRLTVV.

As DNA, the CDR3 is TGTGCCAGCTCACCGCTCAGGGGGCACACTGAAGCTTTCTTT. Protein product: CASSPLRGHTEAFF. The V gene is TRBV18, the J gene TRBJ1-1, with TRBD1 matching 8 bases. With V trimmed by 3 bases and J by 3 bases, 3 bases remained unmatched. The CDR3 is made up of 14 amino acids. The V gene's germline CDR1 is KGHSH and CDR2 LQKENI.

This rearrangement joins TRBV4-1 to TRBJ2-1; possible D gene TRBD1, 5 bases. The CDR3 contains 18 residues. Trimming left V 0 bases short and J 0 bases short, with 15 bases between. Germline-derived CDR1 and CDR2 are MGHRA and YSYEKL. CDR3 bases: TGCGCCAGCAGCCAAGACCGCGTGATAGGGGTCTCCTACAATGAGCAGTTCTTC. As protein: CASSQDRVIGVSYNEQFF.

CDR3 amino acids: CASTFEGGSPLHF. The CDR3 DNA reads TGTGCCAGCACCTTCGAAGGAGGTTCACCCCTCCACTTT. The genes are TRBV6-5 and TRBJ1-6; D unresolved. This CDR3 is 13 amino acids long. The germline V gene has CDR1 MNHEY and CDR2 SVGAGI. V shed 7 bases and J shed 9 bases, with 13 bases lying between them.

The chain is built from TRBV3-1 (or the pseudogene TRBV3-2) and TRBJ2-3; the D gene is possibly TRBD2 (6 bases). The V gene lost 4 bases and the J gene lost 6 bases, with 11 bases spanning the gap. The germline V gene encodes CDR1 LGHDT and CDR2 YNNKEL (reference sequence). The CDR3 totals 13 residues. CDR3: CASSRDAGDTQYF. The CDR3 DNA reads as TGTGCCAGCAGCCGGGACGCGGGGGATACGCAGTATTTT.

This chain connects TRBV28 to TRBJ2-7; no clear D gene. The V gene lost 6 bases and the J gene lost 3 bases, with 12 bases spanning the gap. CDR1 and CDR2 from the germline V gene are MDHEN and SYDVKM. This CDR3 region has 13 residues. The CDR3 region has the DNA TGTGCCAGCAGCCTCCGGAGAAACTACGAGCAGTACTTC. It encodes CASSLRRNYEQYF.